The 5 T cell receptor beta chains in this list originate from one sample, sequenced in a study of cytotoxic CD8 clonotypes in ibrutinib-treated CLL. The method was immunoSEQ multiplex PCR; TCRdb's version includes in-frame clones alone and lacks a portion of them. This repertoire shows tens of thousands of clones, roughly three quarters found once; its top ten account for about 13%. The sequencing used PBMCs, collected after 12 months of ibrutinib treatment. The receptors were gathered from a human donor with chronic lymphocytic leukemia.

The chain combines TRBV2 with TRBJ1-5; D gene unclear. Trimming cost V 7 bases and J 0 bases, with 10 bases left between them. The CDR3 covers 14 residues. Germline CDR1 SNHLY, CDR2 FYNNEI. The CDR3 reads CASTLVSSNQPQHF. CDR3 sequence (DNA): TGTGCCAGCACTCTGGTTAGTAGCAATCAGCCCCAGCATTTT.

This chain links TRBV4-1 with TRBJ2-2; 11 nucleotides line up with TRBD2. With V trimmed by 3 bases and J by 7 bases, 10 bases remained unmatched. The CDR3 has 17 residues. The germline V gene encodes CDR1 MGHRA and CDR2 YSYEKL. CDR3 protein: CASSQAPLAGGNGELFF. The CDR3, as DNA: TGCGCCAGCAGCCAGGCTCCCCTAGCGGGAGGAAACGGGGAGCTGTTTTTT.

This rearrangement joins TRBV28 to TRBJ2-1; no clear D. V was cut by 2 bases and J by 9 bases, with 11 bases left in between. CDR1 MDHEN and CDR2 SYDVKM come from the germline V gene. The CDR3 extends over 13 amino acids. The CDR3 coding sequence is TGTGCCAGCAGTTTAAATACAGCGTCTGAGCAGTTCTTC. Its translation is CASSLNTASEQFF.

Comment on this clone: This same CDR3 is encoded by further DNA sequences in the sample. This chain uses TRBV4-3 with TRBJ1-1, with 7 bases that match TRBD1. The CDR3 spans 17 residues. Germline CDR1 is LGHNA and CDR2 is YSLEER. Unmatched junction bases numbered 10, after V lost 0 bases and J lost 3 bases. Here the CDR3 reads CASSQDLRSGGDTEAFF. The CDR3 coding sequence is TGCGCCAGCAGCCAAGATCTTCGGTCAGGGGGAGACACTGAAGCTTTCTTT.

This clone appeared once. This chain joins TRBV5-1 and TRBJ2-3; 11 bases fit TRBD2. This CDR3 is built from 16 residues. V dropped 0 bases and J dropped 3; count of bases not matched to a gene: 3. Germline V CDR1 and CDR2: SGHRS, YFSETQ. The CDR3, as DNA: TGCGCCAGCAGCTTGGGACTAGCGGGAAGTACAGATACGCAGTATTTT. Translating gives CASSLGLAGSTDTQYF.